A single sample gave rise to the 13 T cell receptor beta chains below, sequenced in a study of T cell clones after liver transplantation. The protocol was immunoSEQ multiplex PCR, while the TCRdb copy is restricted to in-frame clones and leaves out a portion. The data hold 6,200 or so clones, with approximately 80% observed a single time. The material was CD8+ T cells from blood, obtained approximately 3.5 years after liver transplant. Every receptor here comes from a human patient who received a liver transplant. Some T cells may have originated in the graft donor.

The chain couples TRBV5-8 to TRBJ1-4, with D perhaps matching TRBD1 (6 bases). The CDR3 has 14 residues. CDR1 and CDR2 from the germline V gene are SGHTS and YDEGEE. V gave up 0 bases and J gave up 8 bases, with 11 bases separating them. CDR3 coding DNA: TGTGCCAGCAGCTTGGAGGGGGGACTAGAAAAACTGTTTTTT. This translates into CASSLEGGLEKLFF. The entire variable domain, with the rest obtained from reference TRBV5-8 and TRBJ1-4, is as follows: EAGVTQSPTHLIKTRGQQATLRCSPISGHTSVYWYQQALGLGLQFLLWYDEGEERNRGNFPPRFSGRQFPNYSSELNVNALELEDSALYLCASSLEGGLEKLFFGSGTQLSVL.

The chain is built from TRBV5-1 and TRBJ2-7, with D unclear. Germline V CDR1 and CDR2: SGHRS, YFSETQ. The CDR3 extends over 18 amino acids. The germline V and J ends were trimmed by 0 bases and 0 bases, with 19 bases remaining between them. In DNA form, the CDR3 reads TGCGCCAGCAGCTTGGAGAGCGTGGTGTTCTTCAGCTCCTACGAGCAGTACTTC. Residues: CASSLESVVFFSSYEQYF.

The chain recombines TRBV7-6 with TRBJ2-3; TRBD2 matches at 7 bases. Germline loops: CDR1 SGHVS, CDR2 FNYEAQ. Trimming took 3 bases from V and 2 from J; bases not matched to a gene: 5. This CDR3 comprises 15 residues. CDR3: CASSFSSGDTDTQYF. The CDR3 DNA is TGTGCCAGCAGCTTTTCTAGCGGAGACACAGATACGCAGTATTTT.

The chain is built from TRBV29-1 and TRBJ2-1; no firm D call. V was shortened by 4 bases and J by 6 bases, with 16 bases between the two germline ends. The CDR3 length is 14 residues. CDR1 and CDR2 (germline): SQVTM, ANQGSEA. This CDR3 reads CSVGLLSPGNEQFF. For the CDR3, the DNA is TGCAGCGTTGGTTTACTGAGCCCAGGCAATGAGCAGTTCTTC.

This clone was found once. This rearrangement joins TRBV19 to TRBJ2-7; D unclear. The V and J ends lost 10 bases and 1 base respectively, with 14 bases between them. The germline V gene has CDR1 LNHDA and CDR2 SQIVND (reference sequence). The CDR3 has 13 residues. The CDR3 spells CATKEYSSYEQYF. DNA for the CDR3: TGTGCCACCAAGGAGTATTCGTCCTACGAGCAGTACTTC.

J is TRBJ1-1 and V is TRBV5-1; 9 positions agree with TRBD1. Germline lookup yields CDR1 SGHRS and CDR2 YFSETQ. V shed 4 bases and J 1 base; nucleotides not matched to a gene: 8. The CDR3 sequence is 16 residues long. CDR3 in amino acids: CASSPWAGQGNTEAFF. In nucleotides, the CDR3 is TGCGCCAGCAGCCCTTGGGCGGGACAGGGGAACACTGAAGCTTTCTTT.

The chain uses TRBV27 and TRBJ2-1, with D perhaps matching TRBD2 (5 bases). This CDR3 spans 13 amino acids. Germline lookup yields CDR1 MNHEY and CDR2 SMNVEV (reference sequence). Between the trimmed V and J ends, which lost 1 base and 5 bases, there was a span of 6 bases. CDR3 DNA sequence: TGTGCCAGCAGTTTATGGGAGAACAATGAGCAGTTCTTC. It codes for CASSLWENNEQFF.

This sequence joins TRBV15 and TRBJ1-3; no firm D call. CDR1 and CDR2 (germline): LNHNV, YYDKDF (reference sequence). This CDR3 is built from 13 residues. V lost 5 bases and J lost 0, with 5 bases in between. The CDR3 loop reads CATSQISGNTIYF. CDR3 nucleotides: TGTGCCACCAGCCAAATCTCTGGAAACACCATATATTTT.

The genes are TRBV9 and TRBJ1-5, with D hard to call. Looked up from germline, CDR1 is SGDLS and CDR2 is YYNGEE. V lost 0 bases and J lost 6, with 10 bases in between. This CDR3 is built from 14 residues. The CDR3 region is CASSVAGFGQPQHF. CDR3 nucleotide sequence: TGTGCCAGCAGCGTAGCGGGCTTCGGTCAGCCCCAGCATTTT.

This chain joins TRBV4-3 and TRBJ2-5; the match to TRBD2 covers 8 bases. The junction had 7 bases not matched to a gene; V was cut back by 0 bases and J by 4 bases. The CDR3 sequence is 16 residues long. Per germline, CDR1 LGHNA and CDR2 YSLEER. The CDR3: CASSQDRTSGGETQYF. For the CDR3, the DNA is TGCGCCAGCAGCCAAGACCGAACTAGCGGAGGAGAGACCCAGTACTTC.

This clone has more than one count but fewer than ten. The V call is TRBV4-1, the J call TRBJ2-1; D is possibly TRBD1 or TRBD2 (5 bases each). The ends were cut back, 3 bases at V and 0 bases at J, with 6 bases in the middle. The germline V gene has CDR1 MGHRA and CDR2 YSYEKL. The CDR3 is made up of 14 amino acids. This CDR3 reads CASSHGTSYNEQFF. CDR3 in DNA: TGCGCCAGCAGCCACGGGACCTCCTACAATGAGCAGTTCTTC.

The CDR3 sequence: CASSRIHTDTQYF. The CDR3 DNA is TGTGCCAGCAGCCGCATCCACACAGATACGCAGTATTTT. The chain has TRBV11-3 and TRBJ2-3; D gene uncertain. Trimming stripped 5 bases from V and 2 bases from J, with 8 bases between. Germline loops: CDR1 SGHNT, CDR2 YENEEA. CDR3 length equals 13 residues.

V and J are TRBV7-6 and TRBJ1-2; maybe TRBD1 (5 bases). Germline CDR1 is SGHVS and CDR2 is FNYEAQ. This CDR3 comprises 16 residues. V lost 1 base and J 5 bases, leaving 17 bases between the germline ends. As DNA, the CDR3 is TGTGCCAGCAGCTTAGGCGGGGGGACGGGAGTGTATGGCTACACCTTC. As protein: CASSLGGGTGVYGYTF.